One sample yielded the 7 T cell receptor beta chains listed below, sequenced in a study of shared clonotypes between healthy human individuals (dated by TCRdb to 2018 to 2020). The library was made by the immunoSEQ multiplex PCR assay. TCRdb retrieved this table from immuneACCESS and kept in-frame rearrangements only. Not all clones are present; in checked studies, unresolved V genes account for under half, and no reason is known for the remainder. For this sample there are approximately 2.5 million clones; approximately 93% appear just once. The top ten constitute around 0.37% of the sample. The sample taken for sequencing was naive CD4+ T cells from PBMCs. The cell subset or site label here, explained by the study, means: CD45RA+ positively selected. These receptors were collected from a man aged 18-30 years in good health. Some clones in this sample may be carry-over from other donors' samples.

This clone appeared a few times. This sequence joins TRBV6-1 and TRBJ2-5; D is unresolved. V lost 2 bases to trimming and J lost 5 bases, with 3 bases between them. CDR3 size: 11 residues. Germline V CDR1 and CDR2: MNHNS, SASEGT. Here the CDR3 reads CASSERETQYF. CDR3 DNA sequence: TGTGCCAGCAGTGAAAGGGAGACCCAGTACTTC.

The J gene is TRBJ2-7, the V gene TRBV2; D might be TRBD1 or TRBD2, each matching 5 bases. Trimming stripped 7 bases from V and 6 bases from J, with 22 bases between. The CDR3 contains 15 residues. Germline CDR1 is SNHLY and CDR2 is FYNNEI. This CDR3 reads CASTEGGASPLEQYF. The CDR3 DNA follows: TGTGCCAGCACAGAGGGTGGGGCAAGCCCCCTCGAGCAGTACTTC.

J is TRBJ2-2 and V is TRBV28; D is possibly TRBD1 (5 bases). V lost 6 bases and J 5 bases, leaving 13 bases between the germline ends. Per the germline V gene, CDR1 is MDHEN and CDR2 is SYDVKM. The CDR3 spans 14 residues. The CDR3 protein is CASRQPKGTGELFF. As DNA, the CDR3 is TGTGCCAGCAGACAACCTAAGGGGACCGGGGAGCTGTTTTTT.

The rearrangement links TRBV19 to TRBJ1-5; no firm D call. Germline CDR1 is LNHDA and CDR2 is SQIVND (reference sequence). The CDR3 covers 11 residues. Trimming left V 3 bases short and J 13 bases short, with 10 bases between. For the CDR3, the DNA is TGTGCCAGTAGTATGGGAGGGATACAGCATTTT. This sequence encodes CASSMGGIQHF.

This rearrangement joins TRBV9 to TRBJ2-2; 9 nucleotides match TRBD2. CDR3 length: 16 residues. The junction had 4 bases not matched to a gene; V was cut back by 2 bases and J by 2 bases. CDR1 is SGDLS, CDR2 YYNGEE, per germline. CDR3 protein: CASSVSGSVNTGELFF. The CDR3 DNA follows: TGTGCCAGCAGCGTTAGCGGGAGCGTAAACACCGGGGAGCTGTTTTTT.

The chain carries TRBV18 and TRBJ1-2, with TRBD1 as a possible D gene (5 bases). Between the trimmed V and J ends, which lost 2 bases and 2 bases, there was a span of 9 bases. The CDR3 has 14 amino acids. Germline CDR1 reads KGHSH; CDR2 reads LQKENI. This CDR3 is CASSPMTVNYGYTF. CDR3 nucleotide sequence: TGTGCCAGCTCACCAATGACAGTCAACTATGGCTACACCTTC.

The chain joins TRBV27 to TRBJ2-3; TRBD1 matches 7 bases. Germline CDR1 is MNHEY and CDR2 is SMNVEV (reference sequence). This CDR3 comprises 16 residues. Trimming removed 4 bases from V and 6 bases from J; junction bases left unmatched: 13. For the CDR3, the DNA is TGTGCCAGCAGTTACACCGGGACAGCCGTTGGGGATACGCAGTATTTT. This gives the protein CASSYTGTAVGDTQYF.